A single sample is the source of the 8 T cell receptor beta chains below, sequenced in a study of early T cells in non-severe SARS-CoV-2 infection. TCRdb re-called the 5' RACE reads with MiXCR, one entry per CDR3 protein. The data show 75,000 to 95,000 distinct CDR3 sequences, 16% seen once. Sequences were derived from whole blood, sampled at baseline. The origin of the receptors is an adult who was a healthcare worker with PCR-confirmed SARS-CoV-2 infection or an uninfected control (not recorded which).

The rearrangement links TRBV11-3 to TRBJ2-3, with 10 bases fitting TRBD2. CDR3 size: 16 residues. Trimming took 5 bases from V and 2 from J; bases not matched to a gene: 7. CDR1 is SGHNT and CDR2 is YENEEA in the germline V gene. The CDR3 here is CASSLLAGPLTDTQYF. CDR3 in DNA: TGTGCCAGCAGCCTACTAGCGGGACCCCTCACAGATACGCAGTATTTT.

This clonotype turned up a few times. This chain uses TRBV12-3 or TRBV12-4 with TRBJ2-1; D not resolved. The CDR3 is made up of 13 amino acids. V shed 6 bases and J shed 5 bases, with 11 bases lying between them. The CDR3 protein is CASRFAGDNEQFF. DNA for the CDR3: TGTGCCAGCAGATTCGCAGGTGACAATGAGCAGTTCTTC.

The chain combines TRBV9 with TRBJ2-1; 10 positions match TRBD2. The CDR3 totals 16 residues. V was pared by 0 bases and J by 6 bases, with 6 bases of the junction left unmatched. From germline, CDR1 is SGDLS and CDR2 YYNGEE. CDR3 sequence (DNA): TGTGCCAGCAGCGTAGCGGCTAGCGGGAGTAGCAATGAGCAGTTCTTC. The encoded protein is CASSVAASGSSNEQFF.

The DNA for the CDR3 is TGTGCCAGCAGCTTAGCGAGGGAGGGGACCCAGTACTTC. This codes for CASSLAREGTQYF. This chain links TRBV7-6 with TRBJ2-5, with 7 positions matching TRBD2. Germline CDR1 reads SGHVS; CDR2 reads FNYEAQ. The CDR3 has 13 amino acids. V was clipped by 0 bases and J by 7 bases; unmatched bases: 2.

The chain has TRBV5-1 and TRBJ1-5; unclear D gene. Germline V gives CDR1 SGHRS, CDR2 YFSETQ. V dropped 6 bases and J dropped 7 bases, with 14 bases sitting between them. The CDR3 contains 13 residues. The CDR3 here is CASTSIGEQPQHF. In nucleotides, the CDR3 is TGCGCCAGCACTTCCATCGGGGAGCAGCCCCAGCATTTT.

At least ten counts were recorded for this clonotype. The chain recombines TRBV3-1 with TRBJ2-7; 7 bases fit TRBD2. With V trimmed by 0 bases and J by 2 bases, 7 bases remained unmatched. CDR1 is LGHDT and CDR2 is YNNKEL in the germline V gene (reference sequence). The CDR3 loop spans 16 amino acids. This CDR3 is CASSQDRASGAYEQYF. The DNA for the CDR3 is TGTGCCAGCAGCCAAGATCGTGCTAGCGGAGCCTACGAGCAGTACTTC.

This clonotype has just a few counts. J is TRBJ1-6 and V is TRBV28; no clear D. From germline, CDR1 is MDHEN and CDR2 SYDVKM. The CDR3 spans 15 residues. V was pared by 4 bases and J by 8 bases, with 15 bases between. The CDR3: CASSSPPTGDSPLHF. CDR3 DNA sequence: TGTGCCAGCAGTTCACCTCCCACTGGGGATTCACCCCTCCACTTT.

The table lists this clonotype with a few counts. The V gene is TRBV15, the J gene TRBJ1-2; TRBD1 is a possible D gene (5 bases). CDR3 length: 14 residues. The V and J ends lost 0 bases and 2 bases respectively, with 7 bases between them. Germline assignment: CDR1 LNHNV and CDR2 YYDKDF (reference sequence). The CDR3 DNA follows: TGTGCCACCAGCAGAGATCGGGACAACTATGGCTACACCTTC. The encoded protein is CATSRDRDNYGYTF.